One and the same sample provided the 16 T cell receptor beta chains below, sequenced in a study of cytomegalovirus exposure and HLA in healthy donors. Researchers ran the PCR with 60 Vbeta and 13 Jbeta primers. The method was immunoSEQ multiplex PCR; TCRdb's version includes in-frame clones alone and lacks a portion of them. The repertoire has more than 110,000 clones, roughly 70% of them found once; the top ten carry more than 6.5%. Specimen: PBMCs. These receptors were obtained from a man aged 25-40 years in good health and CMV-seronegative.

V is TRBV6-6 and J is TRBJ1-2; possible D gene TRBD1, 6 bases. Germline-derived CDR1 and CDR2 are MNHNY and SVGAGI (reference sequence). V gave up 8 bases and J gave up 2 bases, with 18 bases separating them. The CDR3 runs 15 residues. The CDR3 sequence is CASYPQGPPNYGYTF. The CDR3 DNA reads TGTGCCAGCTATCCTCAGGGGCCCCCCAACTATGGCTACACCTTC.

CDR3 DNA: TGTGCCAGCAGCTTAACTCCGGGAGGCCCAGCCAAAAACATTCAGTACTTC. Amino acids: CASSLTPGGPAKNIQYF. V is TRBV7-2 and J is TRBJ2-4, with TRBD2 matching over 7 bases. Looked up from germline, CDR1 is SGHTA and CDR2 is FQGNSA. J lost 0 bases, V lost 2 bases, and 7 bases had no gene match. The CDR3 spans 17 residues.

This sequence joins TRBV6-1 and TRBJ2-7, with 7 bases identical to TRBD1. The V gene's germline CDR1 is MNHNS and CDR2 SASEGT. CDR3 length equals 15 residues. V trimming: 7 bases; J trimming: 2 bases; junction bases outside the gene matches: 11. The CDR3 DNA follows: TGTGCCAGCAATCCCCAGGACAGGTTACCCTACGAGCAGTACTTC. The encoded protein is CASNPQDRLPYEQYF.

This clone has only a few counts. This chain joins TRBV6-6 and TRBJ1-4, with no clear D. There are 14 residues in the CDR3. V shed 5 bases and J shed 0 bases, with 7 bases lying between them. Per germline, CDR1 MNHNY and CDR2 SVGAGI (reference sequence). CDR3 nucleotide sequence: TGTGCCAGCAGTAACACAGCAACTAATGAAAAACTGTTTTTT. Protein: CASSNTATNEKLFF.

V usage is TRBV7-8 and J usage is TRBJ2-5, with D possibly matching TRBD2 (7 bases). CDR3 length: 16 residues. The V and J ends lost 2 bases and 4 bases respectively, with 17 bases between them. CDR1 is SGHVS, CDR2 FQNEAQ, per germline. The CDR3 is CASSLRLARGGETQYF. CDR3 nucleotide sequence: TGTGCCAGCAGCTTACGTCTCGCTAGGGGGGGAGAGACCCAGTACTTC. The full variable domain, rest sourced from reference TRBV7-8 and TRBJ2-5, is GAGVSQSPRYKVAKRGQDVALRCDPISGHVSLFWYQQALGQGPEFLTYFQNEAQLDKSGLPSDRFFAERPEGSVSTLKIQRTQQEDSAVYLCASSLRLARGGETQYFGPGTRLLVL.

The rearrangement links TRBV7-3 to TRBJ2-5; 9 nucleotides line up with TRBD1. The trim removed 2 bases at V and 5 bases at J, leaving 0 bases unmatched. CDR1 SGHTA and CDR2 FQGTGA come from the germline V gene. The length of the CDR3 is 13 residues. For the CDR3, the DNA is TGTGCCAGCAGCTTAGGACAGGGGGAGACCCAGTACTTC. Amino acid sequence: CASSLGQGETQYF.

This clone occurred a few times. The gene calls are TRBV19 and TRBJ2-1; possible D gene TRBD2, 5 bases. Germline values: CDR1 LNHDA, CDR2 SQIVND (reference sequence). Trimming pared 1 base from V and 5 bases from J, leaving 9 bases between. The CDR3 loop spans 14 amino acids. Here the CDR3 DNA reads TGTGCCAGTAGTATAGTGGTAGCGAACAATGAGCAGTTCTTC. The encoded protein is CASSIVVANNEQFF.

V is TRBV10-3 and J is TRBJ2-1; D gene uncertain. Germline V gene data show CDR1 as ENHRY and CDR2 as SYGVKD. Trimming removed 2 bases at V and 6 bases at J, with 8 bases between. The CDR3 loop spans 13 amino acids. This chain's CDR3 is CAISEPPVNEQFF. In DNA, the CDR3 is TGTGCCATCAGTGAGCCACCGGTCAATGAGCAGTTCTTC.

This chain connects TRBV19 to TRBJ2-2, with a weak D call TRBD2 (5 bases). Trimming took off 9 bases at V and 1 base at J, with 9 bases between the two ends. The CDR3 has 13 residues. Germline CDR1 and CDR2: LNHDA and SQIVND (reference sequence). The CDR3 spells CASKLENTGELFF. For the CDR3, the DNA is TGTGCCAGCAAACTAGAGAACACCGGGGAGCTGTTTTTT.

V usage is TRBV7-7 and J usage is TRBJ2-1, with 10 bases aligning to TRBD2. Germline V gene lookup returns CDR1 SSHAT and CDR2 FNYEAQ (reference sequence). There are 13 residues in the CDR3. DNA for the CDR3: TGTGGGGAACTAGCGGGGTTCTACAATGAGCAGTTCTTC. Translated, it gives CGELAGFYNEQFF.

V usage is TRBV19 and J usage is TRBJ2-3; no reliable D call. Trimming took off 7 bases at V and 8 bases at J, with 16 bases between the two ends. This CDR3 has 13 amino acids. CDR1 LNHDA and CDR2 SQIVND come from the germline V gene (reference sequence). The CDR3 loop is CASTPPSTGTQYF. CDR3 DNA: TGTGCCAGTACCCCGCCATCGACGGGTACGCAGTATTTT.

The chain combines TRBV5-4 with TRBJ2-6; 9 nucleotides line up with TRBD1. V trimming: 2 bases; J trimming: 0 bases; junction bases outside the gene matches: 6. The CDR3 totals 18 residues. Germline CDR1 and CDR2: SGHNT and YYREEE (reference sequence). The CDR3 loop reads CASSFGQGTLSGANVLTF. The DNA of the CDR3 is TGTGCCAGCAGCTTTGGACAGGGGACCCTCTCTGGGGCCAACGTCCTGACTTTC.

This rearrangement joins TRBV28 to TRBJ2-3; the D gene is possibly TRBD1 (5 bases). V was pared by 2 bases and J by 2 bases, with 8 bases between. This CDR3 is built from 14 residues. Germline lookup yields CDR1 MDHEN and CDR2 SYDVKM. DNA for the CDR3: TGTGCCAGCAGTTTACAGGGCGACACAGATACGCAGTATTTT. As protein: CASSLQGDTDTQYF.

Ten or more counts support this clone. This chain links TRBV7-9 with TRBJ1-2; TRBD1 is a possible D gene (6 bases). The V end was cut by 5 bases, the J end by 4 bases, with 11 bases between. There are 13 residues in the CDR3. Germline-derived CDR1 and CDR2 are SEHNR and FQNEAQ (reference sequence). CDR3 nucleotides: TGTGCCAGCAGCCGTACAGGGACCTATGGCTACACCTTC. Translating it yields CASSRTGTYGYTF.

The chain joins TRBV28 to TRBJ2-5; TRBD1 matches at 7 bases. J lost 1 base, V lost 4 bases, and 3 bases had no gene match. Germline values: CDR1 MDHEN, CDR2 SYDVKM. The CDR3 is made up of 14 amino acids. In DNA form, the CDR3 reads TGTGCCAGCAGTTGGGGACAGAGCCAAGAGACCCAGTACTTC. Amino acid sequence: CASSWGQSQETQYF.

This chain links TRBV6-5 with TRBJ1-6; D not certain. CDR3 length equals 16 residues. Germline values: CDR1 MNHEY, CDR2 SVGAGI. V lost 2 bases to trimming and J lost 6 bases, with 14 bases between them. The CDR3, as DNA: TGTGCCAGCAGTTACCTCTCGGGTGTGGCTAATTCACCCCTCCACTTT. As protein: CASSYLSGVANSPLHF.